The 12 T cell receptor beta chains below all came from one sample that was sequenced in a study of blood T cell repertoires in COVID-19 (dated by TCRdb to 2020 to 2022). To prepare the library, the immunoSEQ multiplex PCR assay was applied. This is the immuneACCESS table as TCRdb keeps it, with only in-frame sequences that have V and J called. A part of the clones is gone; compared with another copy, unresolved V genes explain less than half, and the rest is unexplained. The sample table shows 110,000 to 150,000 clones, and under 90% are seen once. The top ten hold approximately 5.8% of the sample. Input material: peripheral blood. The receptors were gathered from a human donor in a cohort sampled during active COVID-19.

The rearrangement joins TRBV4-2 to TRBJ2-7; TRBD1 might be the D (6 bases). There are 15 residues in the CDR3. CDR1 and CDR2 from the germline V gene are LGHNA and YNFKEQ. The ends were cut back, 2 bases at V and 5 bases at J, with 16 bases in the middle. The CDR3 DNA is TGTGCCAGCAGCCAATCACACGGGACATTTGACGAGCAGTACTTC. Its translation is CASSQSHGTFDEQYF.

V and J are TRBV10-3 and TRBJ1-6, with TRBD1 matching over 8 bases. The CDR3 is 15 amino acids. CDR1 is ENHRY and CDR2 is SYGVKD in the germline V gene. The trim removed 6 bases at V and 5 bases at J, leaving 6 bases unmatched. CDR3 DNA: TGTGCCATCAGCCGACAGGGGTGGGATAATTCACCCCTCCACTTT. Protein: CAISRQGWDNSPLHF.

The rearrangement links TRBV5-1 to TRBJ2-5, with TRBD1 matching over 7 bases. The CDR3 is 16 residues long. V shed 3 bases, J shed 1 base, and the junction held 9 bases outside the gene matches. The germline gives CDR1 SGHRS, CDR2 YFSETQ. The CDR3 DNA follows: TGCGCCAGCAGCTCATGGACAGGTGAGGGCCAAGAGACCCAGTACTTC. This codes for CASSSWTGEGQETQYF.

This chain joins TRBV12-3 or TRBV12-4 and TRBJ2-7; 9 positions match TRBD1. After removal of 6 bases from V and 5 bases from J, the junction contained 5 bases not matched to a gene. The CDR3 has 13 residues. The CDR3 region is CASRTGGGNEQYF. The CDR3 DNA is TGTGCCAGCAGGACAGGGGGTGGTAACGAGCAGTACTTC.

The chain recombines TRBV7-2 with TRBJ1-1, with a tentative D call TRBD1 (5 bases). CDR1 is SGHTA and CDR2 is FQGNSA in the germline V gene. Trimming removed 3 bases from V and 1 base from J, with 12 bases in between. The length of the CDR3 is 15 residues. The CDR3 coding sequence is TGTGCCAGCAGCTTGAGCGGGGCTGCGAACACTGAAGCTTTCTTT. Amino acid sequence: CASSLSGAANTEAFF.

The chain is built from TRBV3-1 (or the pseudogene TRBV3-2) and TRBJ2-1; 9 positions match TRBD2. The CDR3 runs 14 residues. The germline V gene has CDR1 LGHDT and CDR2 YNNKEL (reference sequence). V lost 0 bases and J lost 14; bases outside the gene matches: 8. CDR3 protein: CASSQDWAGGEEFF. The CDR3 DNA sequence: TGTGCCAGCAGCCAAGACTGGGCGGGGGGGGAAGAGTTCTTC.

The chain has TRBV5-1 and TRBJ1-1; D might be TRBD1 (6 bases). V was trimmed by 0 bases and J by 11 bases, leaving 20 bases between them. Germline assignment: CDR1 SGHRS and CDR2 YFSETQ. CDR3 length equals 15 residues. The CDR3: CASSLAPGTLDVAFF. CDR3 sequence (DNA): TGCGCCAGCAGCTTGGCCCCCGGGACATTGGACGTGGCTTTCTTT.

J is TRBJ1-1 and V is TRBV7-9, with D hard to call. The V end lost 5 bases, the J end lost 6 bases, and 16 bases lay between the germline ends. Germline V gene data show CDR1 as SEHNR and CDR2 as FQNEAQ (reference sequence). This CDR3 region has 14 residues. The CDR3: CASSLRGSNAEAFF. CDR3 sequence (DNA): TGTGCCAGCAGCCTAAGAGGGAGTAACGCTGAAGCTTTCTTT.

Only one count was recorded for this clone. CDR3 DNA sequence: TGTGCCATCAGTGAACGACAGGGAAACGGCTACACCTTC. Amino acids: CAISERQGNGYTF. The genes are TRBV10-3 and TRBJ1-2; 7 positions match TRBD1. The length of the CDR3 is 13 residues. Unmatched junction bases numbered 6, after V lost 3 bases and J lost 8 bases. The germline V gene has CDR1 ENHRY and CDR2 SYGVKD.

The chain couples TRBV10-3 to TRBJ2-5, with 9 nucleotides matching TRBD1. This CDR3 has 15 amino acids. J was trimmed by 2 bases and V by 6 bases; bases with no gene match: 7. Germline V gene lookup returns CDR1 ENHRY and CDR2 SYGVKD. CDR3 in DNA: TGTGCCATCAGGCAACAGGGGGCGTCACAAGAGACCCAGTACTTC. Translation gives CAIRQQGASQETQYF.

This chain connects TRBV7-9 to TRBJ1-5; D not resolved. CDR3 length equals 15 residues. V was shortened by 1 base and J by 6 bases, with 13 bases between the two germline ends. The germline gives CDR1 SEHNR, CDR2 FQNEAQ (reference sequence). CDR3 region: CASSLGGIGLQPQHF. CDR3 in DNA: TGTGCCAGCAGCTTAGGAGGGATCGGTCTTCAGCCCCAGCATTTT.

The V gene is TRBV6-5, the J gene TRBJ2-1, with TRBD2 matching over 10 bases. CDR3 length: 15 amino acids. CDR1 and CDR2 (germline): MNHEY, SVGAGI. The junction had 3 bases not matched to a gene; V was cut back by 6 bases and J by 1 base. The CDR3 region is CASRRTSGSYNEQFF. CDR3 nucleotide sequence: TGTGCCAGCAGGAGGACTAGCGGTTCCTACAATGAGCAGTTCTTC.